This T cell receptor beta chain was captured by sequencing in a study of post-analysis software for immune sequencing data. Study-wide background: Relapsing-remitting, secondary progressive and progressive-relapsing multiple sclerosis were all included among the disease courses.

This clonotype came up a few times. Antigen: not known. TCR beta cDNA libraries included unique molecular identifiers. Input of roughly 1 to 11 million T cells yielded roughly 0.5 million cDNA molecules. TCRdb processed the PCR reads anew with MiXCR; each CDR3 protein has one entry. Among approximately 690,000 distinct CDR3 sequences listed, over 45% were seen once. Losses at the gene ends were 5 bases for V and 0 bases for J; bases not matched to a gene: 5. This CDR3 is 17 amino acids long. Germline CDR1 is LGHNA and CDR2 is YSLEER. General study points: Samples sharing a preparation batch grouped tightly together when assessed by F measure. Controls' normalized Chao1 diversity significantly exceeded that of multiple sclerosis patients. The five TRBV segments detected at higher frequency in patients than in controls included TRBV5-6, TRBV5-1 and TRBV20-1.

The sample taken for sequencing was blood. The origin of this receptor is a girl aged 2-10 years with multiple sclerosis. This chain connects TRBV4-3 to TRBJ2-6, with TRBD1 matching over 9 bases. CDR3 protein: CASSWDREHSGANVLTF. The CDR3 bases are TGCGCCAGCAGCTGGGACAGGGAGCACTCTGGGGCCAACGTCCTGACTTTC.